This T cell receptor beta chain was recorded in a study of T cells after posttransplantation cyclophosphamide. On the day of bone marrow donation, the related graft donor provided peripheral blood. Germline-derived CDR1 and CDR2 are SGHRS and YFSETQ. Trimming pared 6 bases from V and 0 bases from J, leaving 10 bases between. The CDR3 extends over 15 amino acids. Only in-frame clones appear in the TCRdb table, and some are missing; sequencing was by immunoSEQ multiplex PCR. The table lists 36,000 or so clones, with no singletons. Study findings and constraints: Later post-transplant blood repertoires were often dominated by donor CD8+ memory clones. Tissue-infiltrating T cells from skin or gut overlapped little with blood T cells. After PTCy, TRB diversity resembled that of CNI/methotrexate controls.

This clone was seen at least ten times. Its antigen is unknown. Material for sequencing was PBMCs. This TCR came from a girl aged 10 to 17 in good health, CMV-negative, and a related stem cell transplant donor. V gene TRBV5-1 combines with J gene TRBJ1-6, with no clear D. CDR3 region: CASTRESSYNSPLHF. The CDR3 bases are TGCGCCAGCACCCGGGAGAGCTCCTATAATTCACCCCTCCACTTT.